The entry below gives a single TCR beta chain sequence along with its context. Its antigen is still unknown. The CDR3 loop spans 12 amino acids. CDR1 is SGHAT, CDR2 FQNNGV, per germline. The source of the sample is a study of CXCR3-negative and CXCR3-positive naive CD8 T cells. Every subset of CD8+ T cells was sorted in triplicate at hundreds of thousands of cells each. Study-wide results and limits: TRB CDR3s were more hydrophobic in CXCR3-positive than in CXCR3-negative naive cells.

With UMI labels, 5' RACE was used to prepare the TRB cDNA libraries. TCRdb reprocessed the 5' RACE reads, keeping one entry per CDR3 protein, no DNA. This sample lists about 57,000 distinct CDR3 sequences; its ten largest clones have less than 0.65%. The sample taken for sequencing was naive CXCR3+ CD8+ T cells from blood. Regarding subset: CD45RO-CCR7+CD27+CD95- naive CD8+ T cells expressing CXCR3 (TNR3+). The chain recombines TRBV11-2 with TRBJ2-7. This clonotype was sampled from a human donor in good health. Some clones in this sample may be carry-over from other donors' samples. The CDR3 loop is CASSLEFHEQYF.